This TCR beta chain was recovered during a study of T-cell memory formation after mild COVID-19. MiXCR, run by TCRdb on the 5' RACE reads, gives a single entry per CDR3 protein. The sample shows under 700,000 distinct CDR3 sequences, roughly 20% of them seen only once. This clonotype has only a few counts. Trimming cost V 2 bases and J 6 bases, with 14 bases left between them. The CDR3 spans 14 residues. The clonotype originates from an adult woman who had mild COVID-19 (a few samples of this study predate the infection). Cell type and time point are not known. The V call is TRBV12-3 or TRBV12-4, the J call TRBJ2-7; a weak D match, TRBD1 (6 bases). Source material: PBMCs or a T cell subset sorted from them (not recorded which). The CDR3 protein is CASSLRQALSEQYF. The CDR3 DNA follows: TGTGCCAGCAGTTTAAGACAGGCTCTCTCCGAGCAGTACTTC.